The 32 T cell receptor beta chains below come from one sample, sequenced in a study of cytomegalovirus exposure and HLA in healthy donors. It was with 60 Vbeta and 13 Jbeta primers that the PCR ran. TCRdb keeps only in-frame clones here, not all; method: immunoSEQ multiplex PCR. This table holds around 170,000 clones, over 70% found once. The sequenced sample was PBMCs. All receptors come from a man in his forties or fifties in good health and CMV-seronegative.

The chain couples TRBV5-6 to TRBJ1-1, with a tentative D call TRBD1 (5 bases). From germline, CDR1 is SGHDT and CDR2 YYEEEE. Trimming shortened V by 2 bases and J by 0 bases, and 14 bases separated the two germline ends. The CDR3 has 16 residues. This CDR3 is CASSFWGGFMNTEAFF. CDR3 nucleotides: TGTGCCAGCAGCTTTTGGGGGGGTTTTATGAACACTGAAGCTTTCTTT.

The chain links TRBV9 to TRBJ2-7; weak D call: TRBD1 (6 bases). Germline V gene sequence: CDR1 SGDLS, CDR2 YYNGEE. Trimming removed 3 bases from V and 0 bases from J, with 13 bases in between. CDR3 length: 15 residues. The CDR3: CASSDPGDNSYEQYF. The DNA of the CDR3 is TGTGCCAGCAGCGACCCCGGGGACAACTCCTACGAGCAGTACTTC.

The chain is built from TRBV28 and TRBJ1-2, with D perhaps TRBD1 (6 bases). Trimming left V 3 bases short and J 7 bases short, with 12 bases between. There are 13 residues in the CDR3. The germline V gene has CDR1 MDHEN and CDR2 SYDVKM. For the CDR3, the DNA is TGTGCCAGCAGTTTTGCAGGGGCATTTGGCTACACCTTC. It translates to CASSFAGAFGYTF.

Details on this clone: Other DNA sequences in this sample translate to the same CDR3. This chain connects TRBV18 to TRBJ1-2; 8 bases fit TRBD1. Per germline, CDR1 KGHSH and CDR2 LQKENI. V was pared by 6 bases and J by 5 bases, with 5 bases of the junction left unmatched. This CDR3 is 13 amino acids long. CDR3 sequence reads: CASSPDREYGYTF. CDR3 coding DNA: TGTGCCAGCTCCCCGGACAGGGAGTATGGCTACACCTTC.

V and J are TRBV9 and TRBJ2-2, with TRBD1 identical over 12 bases. CDR1 and CDR2 (germline): SGDLS, YYNGEE. The CDR3 spans 20 residues. J was trimmed by 4 bases and V by 4 bases; bases with no gene match: 17. The CDR3 spells CASSPLRDRGRVETTGELFF. The CDR3 nucleotides read TGTGCCAGCAGCCCACTCCGGGACAGGGGGCGCGTGGAGACCACCGGGGAGCTGTTTTTT.

The CDR3 coding sequence is TGTGCCAGCAGCTTAGGCTCAGCTGGGACAGGGGTCTACGAGCAGTACTTC. The encoded protein is CASSLGSAGTGVYEQYF. The J gene is TRBJ2-7, the V gene TRBV5-6, with 10 bases that match TRBD1. The ends lost 2 bases at V and 3 bases at J; junction bases unmatched: 11. This CDR3 has 17 amino acids. Looked up from germline, CDR1 is SGHDT and CDR2 is YYEEEE.

The chain links TRBV9 to TRBJ2-7; D is unclear. V lost 3 bases to trimming and J lost 0 bases, with 16 bases between them. Per germline, CDR1 SGDLS and CDR2 YYNGEE. The CDR3 totals 16 residues. The CDR3 region has the DNA TGTGCCAGCAGCGCCGCATCAGGCTTGAGCTCCTACGAGCAGTACTTC. This gives the protein CASSAASGLSSYEQYF.

V and J are TRBV5-8 and TRBJ2-2; D perhaps matches TRBD1 (5 bases). Trimming left V 2 bases short and J 5 bases short, with 13 bases between. Germline V gene sequence: CDR1 SGHTS, CDR2 YDEGEE. The CDR3 loop spans 15 amino acids. CDR3 coding DNA: TGTGCCAGCAGCTTAAGGGGTGCGGAGACCGGGGAGCTGTTTTTT. Translated: CASSLRGAETGELFF. Supplemented by reference TRBV5-8 and TRBJ2-2, the full variable domain reads EAGVTQSPTHLIKTRGQQATLRCSPISGHTSVYWYQQALGLGLQFLLWYDEGEERNRGNFPPRFSGRQFPNYSSELNVNALELEDSALYLCASSLRGAETGELFFGEGSRLTVL.

The chain carries TRBV9 and TRBJ2-3, with D possibly matching TRBD2 (5 bases). This CDR3 is 15 amino acids long. Germline CDR1 and CDR2: SGDLS and YYNGEE. V was trimmed by 0 bases and J by 2 bases, leaving 10 bases between them. The CDR3 bases are TGTGCCAGCAGCGTAGCCGCGGGTGACACAGATACGCAGTATTTT. Residues: CASSVAAGDTDTQYF.

This sequence joins TRBV9 and TRBJ2-5; D is possibly TRBD2 (6 bases). CDR1 is SGDLS, CDR2 YYNGEE, per germline. The CDR3 is 12 residues long. V gave up 5 bases and J gave up 4 bases, with 9 bases separating them. CDR3 amino acids: CASRGAGETQYF. Here the CDR3 DNA reads TGTGCCAGCAGAGGAGCGGGAGAGACCCAGTACTTC.

This clone was observed a handful of times. The chain employs TRBV4-1 and TRBJ1-5, with 9 bases matching TRBD1. The CDR3 is 16 residues long. The V segment lost 1 base and the J segment 4 bases; nucleotides outside the gene matches: 5. CDR1 MGHRA and CDR2 YSYEKL come from the germline V gene. The CDR3, as DNA: TGCGCCAGCAGCCAAGGGGGACAGGGTATGAATCAGCCCCAGCATTTT. This encodes CASSQGGQGMNQPQHF.

The chain has TRBV27 and TRBJ2-7; D may be TRBD1 (6 bases). There are 16 residues in the CDR3. V was shortened by 5 bases and J by 1 base, with 18 bases between the two germline ends. Germline loops: CDR1 MNHEY, CDR2 SMNVEV (reference sequence). CDR3 sequence: CASSIGRGIGSYEQYF. In DNA, the CDR3 is TGTGCCAGCAGTATTGGAAGGGGGATAGGGTCCTACGAGCAGTACTTC.

In the case of this clone: Other DNA sequences in the same sample also yield this CDR3. V is TRBV5-1 and J is TRBJ1-1; D might be TRBD1 (5 bases). Trimming stripped 3 bases from V and 8 bases from J, with 14 bases between. Per germline, CDR1 SGHRS and CDR2 YFSETQ. The CDR3 has 13 residues. CDR3 amino acids: CASSSGTGGEAFF. The CDR3 nucleotides are TGCGCCAGCAGCTCTGGGACTGGGGGGGAAGCTTTCTTT.

V gene TRBV29-1 combines with J gene TRBJ2-7; tentative D call: TRBD2 (6 bases). This CDR3 contains 14 residues. The V end lost 1 base, the J end lost 1 base, and 11 bases lay between the germline ends. The germline V gene encodes CDR1 SQVTM and CDR2 ANQGSEA. The chain's CDR3 is CSVEGLGGSYEQYF. CDR3 sequence (DNA): TGCAGCGTTGAAGGTCTGGGAGGTTCCTACGAGCAGTACTTC.

This chain uses TRBV10-3 with TRBJ2-2; the D gene is possibly TRBD1 (6 bases). The CDR3 length is 15 residues. V shed 6 bases and J shed 3 bases, with 14 bases lying between them. Per germline, CDR1 ENHRY and CDR2 SYGVKD. This CDR3 reads CAIREKGVDTGELFF. CDR3 nucleotide sequence: TGTGCCATCAGAGAAAAGGGGGTCGACACCGGGGAGCTGTTTTTT.

The chain joins TRBV9 to TRBJ2-1; D possibly corresponds to TRBD1 (5 bases). Looked up from germline, CDR1 is SGDLS and CDR2 is YYNGEE. The CDR3 is made up of 14 amino acids. Trimming removed 0 bases at V and 6 bases at J, with 10 bases between. This CDR3 reads CASSVEKRGNEQFF. CDR3 DNA: TGTGCCAGCAGCGTAGAAAAAAGGGGCAATGAGCAGTTCTTC.

The J gene is TRBJ1-3, the V gene TRBV15; no firm D call. V was shortened by 1 base and J by 0 bases, with 4 bases between the two germline ends. This CDR3 has 14 amino acids. Germline V CDR1 and CDR2: LNHNV, YYDKDF (reference sequence). CDR3 sequence: CATSRAGSGNTIYF. The CDR3 region has the DNA TGTGCCACCAGCAGAGCAGGCTCTGGAAACACCATATATTTT.

The rearrangement links TRBV6-1 to TRBJ2-2, with D uncertain. The CDR3 extends over 14 amino acids. The germline V gene has CDR1 MNHNS and CDR2 SASEGT. The ends were cut back, 7 bases at V and 4 bases at J, with 13 bases in the middle. The CDR3 bases are TGTGCCAGCACCAGTATCAGTTTCACCGGGGAGCTGTTTTTT. It yields the protein CASTSISFTGELFF.

The V call is TRBV9, the J call TRBJ2-1; the match to TRBD2 covers 12 bases. The CDR3 sequence is 19 residues long. The V segment lost 4 bases and the J segment 3 bases; nucleotides outside the gene matches: 14. CDR1 and CDR2 (germline): SGDLS, YYNGEE. CDR3 protein: CASSTPWASGGERYNEQFF. CDR3 DNA: TGTGCCAGCAGCACACCCTGGGCTAGCGGGGGGGAACGCTACAATGAGCAGTTCTTC.

J is TRBJ1-2 and V is TRBV2, with 8 bases that match TRBD1. This CDR3 is built from 16 residues. The V gene's germline CDR1 is SNHLY and CDR2 FYNNEI. V trimming: 6 bases; J trimming: 6 bases; junction bases outside the gene matches: 15. The CDR3 sequence: CASSALRQGRRNGYTF. The CDR3 DNA reads TGTGCCAGCAGCGCCCTAAGACAGGGGAGGCGGAATGGCTACACCTTC.

CDR3: CSALGQGTTDTQYF. The CDR3 bases are TGCAGCGCCCTGGGACAGGGTACCACAGATACGCAGTATTTT. The V and J genes are TRBV29-1 and TRBJ2-3; 9 bases align to TRBD1. This CDR3 has 14 amino acids. CDR1 and CDR2 from the germline V gene are SQVTM and ANQGSEA. The V and J ends lost 7 bases and 2 bases, in that order; junction bases with no gene match: 7.

This clone was seen once. This rearrangement joins TRBV11-2 to TRBJ1-2; D call uncertain. V was cut by 7 bases and J by 5 bases, with 17 bases left in between. The CDR3 length is 14 residues. Germline CDR1 reads SGHAT; CDR2 reads FQNNGV. CDR3 sequence reads: CASTINPGLYGYTF. The CDR3 nucleotides are TGTGCCAGCACCATTAATCCCGGACTTTATGGCTACACCTTC.

This clone was detected only once. The rearrangement links TRBV27 to TRBJ1-1; TRBD1 agrees at 8 bases. CDR3 length: 13 residues. Germline CDR1 is MNHEY and CDR2 is SMNVEV (reference sequence). V lost 6 bases to trimming and J lost 5 bases; unmatched junction nucleotides: 5. CDR3 loop: CASRPTGGTEAFF. Here the CDR3 DNA reads TGTGCCAGCAGGCCCACAGGGGGGACTGAAGCTTTCTTT.

V and J are TRBV10-3 and TRBJ2-2; 11 nucleotides line up with TRBD2. CDR1 and CDR2 from the germline V gene are ENHRY and SYGVKD. CDR3 size: 17 residues. V dropped 4 bases and J dropped 0; count of bases not matched to a gene: 4. CDR3 sequence reads: CAISATSGGTNTGELFF. In DNA, the CDR3 is TGTGCCATCAGTGCTACTAGCGGGGGCACGAACACCGGGGAGCTGTTTTTT.

The chain employs TRBV5-1 and TRBJ1-1; D gene unclear. Trimming removed 2 bases at V and 1 base at J, with 6 bases between. Germline V CDR1 and CDR2: SGHRS, YFSETQ. The CDR3 covers 13 residues. The CDR3 is CASSFTGNTEAFF. DNA of the CDR3: TGCGCCAGCAGCTTTACCGGGAACACTGAAGCTTTCTTT.

This clone was detected only once. V and J are TRBV27 and TRBJ2-1; the D gene is possibly TRBD2 (5 bases). Between the trimmed V and J ends, which lost 7 bases and 6 bases, there was a span of 10 bases. The CDR3 runs 12 residues. Germline loops: CDR1 MNHEY, CDR2 SMNVEV (reference sequence). The CDR3 sequence is CASTGRGNEQFF. CDR3 in DNA: TGTGCCAGCACGGGGAGAGGCAATGAGCAGTTCTTC.

This chain connects TRBV6-1 to TRBJ2-1; 13 positions match TRBD2. The V segment lost 8 bases and the J segment 8 bases; nucleotides outside the gene matches: 6. In germline, CDR1 is MNHNS, CDR2 SASEGT. The CDR3 runs 14 residues. The CDR3 DNA sequence: TGTGCCAGCTCAAGGACTAGCGGGGGAGATGAGCAGTTCTTC. Protein product: CASSRTSGGDEQFF.

The rearrangement joins TRBV5-4 to TRBJ1-3; TRBD1 aligns across 7 bases. V was pared by 0 bases and J by 1 base, with 4 bases of the junction left unmatched. Germline V lookup: CDR1 SGHNT, CDR2 YYREEE (reference sequence). CDR3 length equals 16 residues. The CDR3: CASSLEGTVSGNTIYF. In nucleotides, the CDR3 is TGTGCCAGCAGCTTGGAAGGGACAGTATCTGGAAACACCATATATTTT.

V gene TRBV7-9 combines with J gene TRBJ2-1, with D perhaps TRBD2 (6 bases). The V end was cut by 5 bases, the J end by 6 bases, with 17 bases between. Germline values: CDR1 SEHNR, CDR2 FQNEAQ (reference sequence). The CDR3 contains 15 residues. The CDR3 is CASSRPMEGPNEQFF. CDR3 in DNA: TGTGCCAGCAGCCGACCAATGGAGGGGCCCAATGAGCAGTTCTTC.

V gene TRBV6-1 combines with J gene TRBJ2-1; 7 bases align to TRBD1. Trimming took 6 bases from V and 4 from J; bases not matched to a gene: 9. Germline assignment: CDR1 MNHNS and CDR2 SASEGT. The CDR3 sequence is 15 residues long. CDR3 region: CASRPPGQRYNEQFF. The DNA of the CDR3 is TGTGCCAGCAGACCCCCGGGACAGAGATACAATGAGCAGTTCTTC.

This sequence joins TRBV27 and TRBJ1-6, with D unresolved. Trimming shortened V by 7 bases and J by 5 bases, and 9 bases separated the two germline ends. The CDR3 is 13 amino acids. CDR1 is MNHEY and CDR2 is SMNVEV in the germline V gene (reference sequence). The CDR3 bases are TGTGCCAGCATGTACAACAATAATTCACCCCTCCACTTT. It is translated as CASMYNNNSPLHF.

The chain recombines TRBV15 with TRBJ1-5; D remains ambiguous. The V gene lost 5 bases and the J gene lost 3 bases, with 14 bases spanning the gap. The CDR3 is 15 residues long. CDR1 is LNHNV and CDR2 is YYDKDF in the germline V gene (reference sequence). CDR3: CATSGRRTDNQPQHF. The CDR3 coding sequence is TGTGCCACCAGCGGGAGAAGGACCGACAATCAGCCCCAGCATTTT.